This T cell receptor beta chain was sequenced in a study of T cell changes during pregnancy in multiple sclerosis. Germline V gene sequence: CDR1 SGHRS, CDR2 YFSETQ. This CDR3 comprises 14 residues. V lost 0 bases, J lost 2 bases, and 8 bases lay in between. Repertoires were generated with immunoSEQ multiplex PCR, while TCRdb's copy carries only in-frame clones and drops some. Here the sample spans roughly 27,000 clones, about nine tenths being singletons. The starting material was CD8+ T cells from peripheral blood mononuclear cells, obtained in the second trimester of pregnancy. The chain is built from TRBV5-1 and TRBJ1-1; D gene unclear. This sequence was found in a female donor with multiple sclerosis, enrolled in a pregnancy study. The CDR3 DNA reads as TGCGCCAGCAGCTTGGCATCGGGTAACACTGAAGCTTTCTTT. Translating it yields CASSLASGNTEAFF.